Listed below are T cell receptor beta chains from one sample, sequenced in a study of blood T cell repertoires in COVID-19. The repertoire was sequenced with immunoSEQ multiplex PCR; TCRdb's copy has only in-frame clones and lacks some. The table has 200,000 to 250,000 clones, 70% to 90% seen once. The sequencing sample was made of peripheral blood. The source of these receptors is a man aged 45 to 65 who had recovered from COVID-19. The conserved cysteine and the conserved F or W are not part of the CDR3 here. The order of the fields is CDR3 length, J gene, V gene, CDR3 protein.

>12|TRBJ2-2|TRBV2
ASSGQINTGELF
>13|TRBJ2-7|TRBV28
ASSRQGSFSYEQY
>13|TRBJ2-7|TRBV9
ASSGNMGYVHEQY
>13|TRBJ2-7|TRBV5-1
ASSRGGQGLGEQY
>13|TRBJ2-2|TRBV15
ATSTGGSNTGELF
>10|TRBJ2-1|TRBV19
ASSILRNEQF
>15|TRBJ2-1|TRBV13
ASSPKPRLAGEGEQF
>14|TRBJ1-6|TRBV5-1
ASSLAGTRYNSPLH
>13|TRBJ1-1|TRBV28
ASSFPATMDTEAF
>13|TRBJ2-5|TRBV3-1/TRBV3-2
ASSHPAGYAETQY
>15|TRBJ2-7|TRBV19
ASSPKGAGVRSYEQY
>10|TRBJ1-2|TRBV28
ASSLYRKGYT
>15|TRBJ1-2|TRBV6-6
ASSPTHGTGYGYGYT
>11|TRBJ2-7|TRBV27
ASGRGNSYEQY
>12|TRBJ2-7|TRBV7-9
ASSLHRGDHEQY
>13|TRBJ1-1|TRBV9
ASSPVRVMNTEAF
>12|TRBJ1-2|TRBV19
ASSSQGANYGYT
>13|TRBJ1-6|TRBV6-5
ASSYGGPLNSPLH
>10|TRBJ1-1|TRBV24-1
ATSASTGVSL
>11|TRBJ2-5|TRBV5-1
ASSPLAEETQY
>14|TRBJ2-1|TRBV24-1
ATSDLGQGAKDEQF
>12|TRBJ2-5|TRBV24-1
ATSDTDRGETQY
>13|TRBJ2-2|TRBV28
ASKETSGGPGELF
>13|TRBJ1-2|TRBV6-6
ASSPGNPGSYGYT
>11|TRBJ1-1|TRBV19
ASSLGTGSEAF
>14|TRBJ1-2|TRBV15
ATSREGRRSSDGYT
>11|TRBJ1-2|TRBV5-1
ASSLGGDYGYT
>13|TRBJ2-1|TRBV27
ASTLDRGFYNEQF
>13|TRBJ1-3|TRBV5-8
ASILTGGPGNTIY
>12|TRBJ2-7|TRBV6-5
ASLGLASSYEQY
>15|TRBJ1-2|TRBV4-1
ASSQAQAGTGGSGYT
>14|TRBJ2-7|TRBV2
ASRTGLAGSVYEQY
>14|TRBJ2-1|TRBV18
ASSPRNSGRALEQF
>13|TRBJ2-1|TRBV2
ASKKGEGAYNEQF
>12|TRBJ1-6|TRBV15
ATSRDWDRSPLH
>13|TRBJ2-7|TRBV27
ASSLSGVSSYEQY
>14|TRBJ1-3|TRBV2
ASKSGGASSGNTIY
>14|TRBJ2-7|TRBV5-6
ASSLIGTSGRYEQY
>14|TRBJ2-2|TRBV5-1
ASSSSPRTVTGELF
>12|TRBJ2-7|TRBV3-1/TRBV3-2
ASSQTTVIYEQY